The clone carrying this T cell receptor (beta chain) appeared a few times. The target antigen is unknown. These data originate in a study of memory CD4+ T cells and cytomegalovirus serostatus. Study background: This sample comes from healthy Belgian adults, roughly nine CMV seropositive, 20 to 25 seronegative. Study-wide results and limits: Repertoires predicted CMV serostatus with median bootstrapped AUC of roughly 0.95. Of under 200 reported CMV TCRbeta sequences, about 70 were found in memory CD4+ repertoires.

Sequenced by immunoSEQ multiplex PCR; TCRdb stores in-frame clones only, minus some. The table has 30,000 to 40,000 clones, around 84% seen once. The CDR3 is 14 amino acids. After removal of 6 bases from V and 0 bases from J, the junction contained 1 base not matched to a gene. CDR1 and CDR2 from the germline V gene are MNHNY and SVGAGI (reference sequence). Single viable CD3+CD4+CD8-CD45RO+ cells were sorted as the memory CD4+ T cells. The chain couples TRBV6-6 to TRBJ1-1; 10 bases fit TRBD1. The TCR comes from an adult in good health and CMV-seronegative. The sequenced sample consisted of memory CD4+ T cells from blood. The CDR3 loop reads CASRTGGVNTEAFF. In nucleotides, the CDR3 is TGTGCCAGCAGGACAGGGGGCGTGAACACTGAAGCTTTCTTT.